This TCR beta chain is drawn from a study of blood T cells in healthy people across ages. For the study at large: Template switching retrieved approximately one barcoded beta molecule for each two T cells.

Per the germline V gene, CDR1 is MNHEY and CDR2 is SMNVEV (reference sequence). The CDR3 loop spans 13 amino acids. Trimming took off 3 bases at V and 7 bases at J, with 12 bases between the two ends. A sample-barcoded 5' primer and a J-beta primer mix were used in a second PCR of about 7 to 12 cycles. TCRdb reprocessed the 5' RACE reads with MiXCR, giving one entry per CDR3 protein. Found here are approximately 1,100,000 distinct CDR3 sequences, 35% to 55% of them singletons; the top ten hold under 20%. This sequence joins TRBV27 and TRBJ1-2; the D gene is possibly TRBD1 (5 bases). This TCR derives from an older woman in good health. Sequencing was performed on blood. The CDR3 DNA is TGTGCCAGCAGTTTGGAGGGGCTCGCTGGCTACACCTTC. As protein: CASSLEGLAGYTF.